The clone carrying this T cell receptor (beta chain) was counted between two and nine times. Unique molecular identifiers were incorporated into the prepared TCRbeta library. TCRdb re-called the PCR reads through MiXCR, storing one row per CDR3 protein. In the table there are some 350,000 distinct CDR3 sequences, about a sixth of which are singletons. Germline values: CDR1 DFQATT, CDR2 SNEGSKA (reference sequence). V shed 1 base and J 4 bases; nucleotides not matched to a gene: 10. This CDR3 is built from 16 residues. These data belong to a study of T-cell reconstitution after alpha-beta-depleted transplantation in children.

The chain recombines TRBV20-1 with TRBJ1-5; 7 nucleotides match TRBD1. The input for sequencing was PBMCs, mostly from graft donor cells, taken 360 days after TCRalphabeta/CD19-depleted stem cell transplant. This receptor was identified in a male patient aged 2-15 years who had a stem cell transplant for acute lymphoblastic leukemia, so the T cells may come from the graft donor. CDR3 DNA sequence: TGCAGTGCTAGAGGGCCACCGGGACAGCAAAATCAGCCCCAGCATTTT. Encoded protein: CSARGPPGQQNQPQHF.